The sequence of this TCR beta chain was determined in a study of shared clonotypes between healthy human individuals. TCRdb keeps only in-frame clones here, not all; method: immunoSEQ multiplex PCR. The data show around 2.3 million clones, 90% to 97% seen once. The CDR3 extends over 12 amino acids. Germline lookup yields CDR1 SGHTA and CDR2 FQGNSA. Trimming cost V 11 bases and J 10 bases; bases outside gene matches: 8. This clone has only one observation. The sequenced material came from naive CD4+ T cells sorted from blood. This sample's subset: CD45RA+ positively selected. The source of this sequence is a man younger than 35 in good health. V is TRBV7-2 and J is TRBJ2-3; 11 nucleotides line up with TRBD2. The CDR3 loop reads CAGGASGGSQYF. The CDR3, as DNA: TGTGCCGGGGGCGCTAGCGGGGGGTCGCAGTATTTT.